This T cell receptor beta chain came from a study of shared clonotypes between healthy human individuals. Study as a whole: There were three CD4 naive, three CD4 memory, two CD8 naive and one CD8 memory plates per donor. Points from the study as a whole: The study generally estimated greater richness for naive than memory subsets. For naive CD4 cells, 4% to 6% of clonotypes were shared across a few donors.

Assay used: immunoSEQ multiplex PCR; TCRdb lists only in-frame clones, some missing. This table has over 1.4 million clones, roughly 96% appearing once. On this clone itself: Its cognate antigen is unknown.

The CDR3 totals 17 residues. Germline V gene lookup returns CDR1 MGHRA and CDR2 YSYEKL. V lost 3 bases, J lost 5 bases, and 20 bases lay in between. Sequenced: naive CD4+ T cells sorted from blood. The subset: CD45RA+ positively selected. The clonotype originates from a man younger than 40 in good health. The gene calls are TRBV4-1 and TRBJ2-1, with a weak D call TRBD2 (6 bases). The DNA of the CDR3 is TGCGCCAGCAGCCATCCGAAATCCGGGACTTCCCACAATGAGCAGTTCTTC. Amino acids: CASSHPKSGTSHNEQFF.